Shown below are 13 T cell receptor beta chains from a single sample sequenced in a study of molecular identifiers for immune sequencing clone quantification. TCRdb reanalysed the PCR reads using MiXCR and keeps one entry per CDR3 protein. The sample has approximately 54,000 distinct CDR3 sequences, almost 25% seen once. The sample consisted of naive CD8+ T cells from blood, with Jurkat cell RNA spiked in. Subset noted: FACS-sorted CD8+CD4-CCR7+CD45RA+ naive T cells. These receptors all stem from a human donor in good health. Some libraries in this study had Jurkat cell RNA spiked in.

V is TRBV7-8 and J is TRBJ2-1; possibly TRBD1 for D (5 bases). Trimming removed 7 bases at V and 12 bases at J, with 31 bases between. The CDR3 contains 17 residues. Germline V gene data show CDR1 as SGHVS and CDR2 as FQNEAQ. This CDR3 reads CASNSTMGPRRDNTQFF. DNA for the CDR3: TGTGCCAGCAACTCGACCATGGGGCCCAGGCGAGACAATACGCAGTTCTTC.

This clonotype was detected ten times or more. The rearrangement uses TRBV4-3 and TRBJ1-1; 8 nucleotides align to TRBD1. The CDR3 has 17 residues. V trimming: 0 bases; J trimming: 2 bases; junction bases outside the gene matches: 8. Germline CDR1 LGHNA, CDR2 YSLEER. In DNA, the CDR3 is TGCGCCAGCAGCCAAGACCCCCGGACAGGGTTTAACACTGAAGCTTTCTTT. This translates into CASSQDPRTGFNTEAFF.

Of note for this clonotype: This could be a read error, since a much larger clone is one nucleotide away. The chain is built from TRBV19 and TRBJ2-3; possibly TRBD2 for D (6 bases). The CDR3 has 15 amino acids. Germline values: CDR1 LNHDA, CDR2 SQIVND (reference sequence). Between the trimmed V and J ends, which lost 6 bases and 4 bases, there was a span of 17 bases. CDR3 bases: TGTGCCAGTAGCACCGTGGGGGGAAGTGCAGATACGCAGTATTTT. Its translation: CASSTVGGSADTQYF.

This clonotype was counted ten times or more. The chain carries TRBV20-1 and TRBJ2-3; 13 bases agree with TRBD2. The V gene end was trimmed by 4 bases and the J gene end by 2 bases; junction bases not matched to a gene: 3. Germline loops: CDR1 DFQATT, CDR2 SNEGSKA (reference sequence). CDR3 length equals 15 residues. CDR3 coding DNA: TGCAGTGCTACTACTAGCGGGGGGGACACAGATACGCAGTATTTT. Translating it yields CSATTSGGDTDTQYF.

Note on this clonotype: The CDR3 end shows no conserved phenylalanine or tryptophan, and so a read error is likely. The genes are TRBV11-2 and TRBJ2-7; D ambiguous. Trimming pared 1 base from V and 3 bases from J, leaving 7 bases between. The CDR3 is 13 residues long. The germline V gene encodes CDR1 SGHAT and CDR2 FQNNGV. The CDR3 DNA reads TGTGCCAGCAGCTTAGCTCTGAGCTACGAGCAGTACTAC. Residues: CASSLALSYEQYY.

As to this clonotype: The junction departs from germline at one end; a sequencing error may be responsible. The V gene is TRBV27, the J gene TRBJ1-1; no firm D call. Germline V gene lookup returns CDR1 MNHEY and CDR2 SMNVEV (reference sequence). The CDR3 contains 13 residues. CDR3 sequence: CASRQVFDTGAFF. The CDR3 DNA follows: TGTGCCAGCAGGCAGGTTTTTGACACTGGAGCTTTCTTT.

There are many counts of this clonotype. The rearrangement joins TRBV2 to TRBJ2-7; possibly TRBD1 for D (6 bases). Per the germline V gene, CDR1 is SNHLY and CDR2 is FYNNEI. Deletions cut 6 bases from V and 2 bases from J, with 17 bases between. The CDR3 loop spans 15 amino acids. Here the CDR3 reads CASSETGVATYEQYF. DNA for the CDR3: TGTGCCAGCAGCGAGACAGGAGTCGCCACCTACGAGCAGTACTTC.

This clonotype was picked up many times. This chain links TRBV28 with TRBJ1-5, with D possibly TRBD1 on 5 matching bases. The germline gives CDR1 MDHEN, CDR2 SYDVKM. CDR3 length: 18 residues. The V gene lost 1 base and the J gene lost 0 bases, with 16 bases spanning the gap. The CDR3 nucleotides read TGTGCCAGCAGTTTATTGTTGCGACAGTCTCCTAGCAATCAGCCCCAGCATTTT. Translation gives CASSLLLRQSPSNQPQHF. Full variable domain (missing parts from reference TRBV28 and TRBJ1-5): DVKVTQSSRYLVKRTGEKVFLECVQDMDHENMFWYRQDPGLGLRLIYFSYDVKMKEKGDIPEGYSVSREKKERFSLILESASTNQTSMYLCASSLLLRQSPSNQPQHFGDGTRLSIL.

This clonotype was recorded at least ten times. V gene TRBV9 combines with J gene TRBJ2-2, with TRBD1 matching over 8 bases. Germline V lookup: CDR1 SGDLS, CDR2 YYNGEE. Trimming took 4 bases from V and 7 from J; bases not matched to a gene: 15. The CDR3 is made up of 17 amino acids. For the CDR3, the DNA is TGTGCCAGCAGCCCGTTGCGCGCAGGGGGCGAAGTCGGGGAGCTGTTTTTT. It specifies CASSPLRAGGEVGELFF.

Ten or more counts support this clonotype. The chain combines TRBV7-8 with TRBJ2-5, with 8 bases lining up with TRBD1. With 7 bases clipped from V and 5 bases from J, the junction kept 12 bases outside the gene matches. Per germline, CDR1 SGHVS and CDR2 FQNEAQ. This CDR3 contains 15 residues. The CDR3 DNA follows: TGTGCCAGCACCCCTATGGAGGACAGGGCCGAGACCCAGTACTTC. Translation gives CASTPMEDRAETQYF. Full variable domain (rest looked up from reference TRBV7-8 and TRBJ2-5): GAGVSQSPRYKVAKRGQDVALRCDPISGHVSLFWYQQALGQGPEFLTYFQNEAQLDKSGLPSDRFFAERPEGSVSTLKIQRTQQEDSAVYLCASTPMEDRAETQYFGPGTRLLVL.

Note on this clonotype: This clone may be a read error of a much larger clone one base away. Since the CDR3 does not end with the conserved phenylalanine or tryptophan, this likely comes from a read error. The gene calls are TRBV11-2 and TRBJ1-1; D gene ambiguous. Trimming stripped 9 bases from V and 0 bases from J, with 14 bases between. Germline V gene lookup returns CDR1 SGHAT and CDR2 FQNNGV. This CDR3 has 14 residues. The CDR3 DNA reads TGTGCCAGTTCTGCAACGGGAATGAACACTGAAGCTTTCCTT. Translated, it gives CASSATGMNTEAFL.

This clonotype was observed a few times. A junction end diverges from the germline sequence, so it may reflect a read error. This rearrangement joins TRBV5-6 to TRBJ2-5, with D hard to call. The CDR3 extends over 13 amino acids. Looked up from germline, CDR1 is SGHDT and CDR2 is YYEEEE. This chain's CDR3 is CASSLETQETRYF. CDR3 nucleotide sequence: TGTGCCAGCAGCTTAGAAACTCAAGAGACCCGGTACTTC.

This clonotype was seen once. A much more abundant neighbour one base away suggests this may be a read error. This is likely a read error, given that the CDR3 carries no conserved phenylalanine or tryptophan at its end. This chain links TRBV25-1 with TRBJ1-1, with 9 nucleotides matching TRBD1. Germline V gene lookup returns CDR1 MGHDK and CDR2 SYGVNS. Trimming cost V 2 bases and J 8 bases; bases outside gene matches: 12. The CDR3 length is 16 residues. The CDR3 here is CASSELNRGRSGEAFC. As DNA, the CDR3 is TGTGCCAGCAGTGAACTTAACAGGGGGCGGTCAGGCGAAGCTTTCTGT.